This T cell receptor beta chain was recovered during a study of CD8 T cells in ankylosing spondylitis. Findings of the study overall: Several of the motif variants were reported before in synovial fluid and blood from reactive arthritis. Clones linked with disease were CD8+ and fairly uncommon in the peripheral blood. Reportedly, matched ankylosing spondylitis synovial fluid was significantly enriched for disease-linked clones.

Quantitative 5'-RACE with molecular barcodes was used to make the TCR beta libraries. TCRdb redid the calling of the 5' RACE reads with MiXCR, one entry per CDR3 protein. Of nearly 250,000 distinct CDR3 sequences in the sample, 32% are singletons; the top ten hold roughly 4%. In its sample, this clonotype was seen a few times. Its specificity is not known. CDR3 length: 14 amino acids. The V end was cut by 5 bases, the J end by 6 bases, with 13 bases between. Germline assignment: CDR1 SGHTA and CDR2 FQGNSA. The clonotype was recovered from a male donor with ankylosing spondylitis or in good health (not recorded which). This chain links TRBV7-2 with TRBJ2-2; D perhaps matches TRBD2 (7 bases). Sequencing was done on a sample of blood, either unsorted or a sorted T cell fraction (not recorded which). Here the CDR3 reads CASSRGGSAGELFF. As DNA, the CDR3 is TGTGCCAGCAGCCGCGGGGGCTCGGCCGGGGAGCTGTTTTTT.